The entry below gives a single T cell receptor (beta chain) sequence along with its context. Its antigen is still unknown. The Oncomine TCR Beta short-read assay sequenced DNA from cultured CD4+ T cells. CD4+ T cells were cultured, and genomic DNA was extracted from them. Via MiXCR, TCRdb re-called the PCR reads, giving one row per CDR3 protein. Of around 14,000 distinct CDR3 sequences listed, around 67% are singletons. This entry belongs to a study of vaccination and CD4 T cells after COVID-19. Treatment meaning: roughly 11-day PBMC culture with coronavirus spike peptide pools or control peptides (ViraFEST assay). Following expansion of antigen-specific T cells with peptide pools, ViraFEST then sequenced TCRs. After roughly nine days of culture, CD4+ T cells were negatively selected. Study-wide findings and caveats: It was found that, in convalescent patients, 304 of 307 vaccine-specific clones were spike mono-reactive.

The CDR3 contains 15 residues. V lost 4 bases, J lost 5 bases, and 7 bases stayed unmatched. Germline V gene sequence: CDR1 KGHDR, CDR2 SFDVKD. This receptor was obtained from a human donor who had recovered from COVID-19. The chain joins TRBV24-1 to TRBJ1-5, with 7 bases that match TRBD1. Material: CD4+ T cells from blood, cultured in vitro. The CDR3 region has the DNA TGTGCCACCAGTGAGGGCAGGGGGGTCGATCAGCCCCAGCATTTT. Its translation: CATSEGRGVDQPQHF.